A selection of T cell receptor beta chains follows, all from one sample in a study of sequential checkpoint blockade in melanoma. Some clones are missing from TCRdb's copy, which holds only in-frame ones; the method was immunoSEQ multiplex PCR. The profile shows approximately 500 clones, around 25% of them singletons. Sequenced here: tumor tissue (inferred from file names), sampled from a patient given nivolumab and ipilimumab in sequence. These receptor sequences come from a human donor with melanoma. The CDR3 runs from the conserved cysteine through the conserved F or W. Fields, in order: clone size, V gene, D gene, J gene, CDR3 protein, CDR3 DNA. D genes are given only for firm matches. Some rows have no size entry. The others give once, few or many, or a class for an expanded clone.

clone size: few; V gene: TRBV11-3; D gene: -; J gene: TRBJ1-2; CDR3 protein: CASSLEDGYYGYTF; CDR3 DNA: TGTGCCAGCAGCTTAGAGGACGGATACTATGGCTACACCTTC
clone size: hyperexpanded; V gene: TRBV6-8; D gene: -; J gene: TRBJ1-1; CDR3 protein: CASSEGAGATEAFF; CDR3 DNA: TGTGCCAGCAGCGAAGGAGCGGGGGCGACTGAAGCTTTCTTT
clone size: few; V gene: TRBV6-8; D gene: -; J gene: TRBJ2-3; CDR3 protein: CASSVGSASDTQYF; CDR3 DNA: TGTGCCAGCAGTGTCGGCAGTGCCTCAGATACGCAGTATTTT
clone size: few; V gene: TRBV15; D gene: -; J gene: TRBJ1-3; CDR3 protein: CATSRTGFLSSGNTIYF; CDR3 DNA: TGTGCCACCAGCAGAACCGGATTTTTGAGCTCTGGAAACACCATATATTTT
clone size: -; V gene: TRBV29-1; D gene: TRBD1; J gene: TRBJ2-6; CDR3 protein: CSVSDRGTGANVLTF; CDR3 DNA: TGCAGCGTTTCTGACAGGGGGACGGGGGCCAACGTCCTGACTTTC
clone size: few; V gene: TRBV11-3; D gene: TRBD2; J gene: TRBJ2-2; CDR3 protein: CASSLPRLAGAVGELFF; CDR3 DNA: TGTGCCAGCAGCTTACCTAGACTAGCGGGAGCGGTCGGGGAGCTGTTTTTT
clone size: -; V gene: TRBV19; D gene: TRBD1; J gene: TRBJ1-5; CDR3 protein: CASSMGQGWGQPQHF; CDR3 DNA: TGTGCCAGTAGTATGGGACAGGGGTGGGGTCAGCCCCAGCATTTT
clone size: -; V gene: TRBV29-1; D gene: -; J gene: TRBJ2-1; CDR3 protein: CSAGSRLVNEQFF; CDR3 DNA: TGCAGCGCTGGCTCGAGACTAGTCAATGAGCAGTTCTTC
clone size: -; V gene: TRBV28; D gene: -; J gene: TRBJ1-1; CDR3 protein: CASTQSAAGTEAFF; CDR3 DNA: TGTGCCAGCACCCAATCCGCAGCGGGCACTGAAGCTTTCTTT
clone size: few; V gene: TRBV28; D gene: -; J gene: TRBJ1-5; CDR3 protein: CASTSAGNSNQPQHF; CDR3 DNA: TGTGCCAGCACCTCGGCAGGGAATAGCAATCAGCCCCAGCATTTT
clone size: -; V gene: TRBV19; D gene: -; J gene: TRBJ1-2; CDR3 protein: CASSIGRGTSNYGYTF; CDR3 DNA: TGTGCCAGTAGTATAGGTCGGGGGACGTCTAACTATGGCTACACCTTC
clone size: few; V gene: TRBV6-7; D gene: -; J gene: TRBJ1-6; CDR3 protein: CASSSGLQSSYNSPLHF; CDR3 DNA: TGTGCCAGCAGCTCGGGACTCCAGAGCTCCTATAATTCACCCCTCCACTTT
clone size: -; V gene: TRBV29-1; D gene: TRBD1; J gene: TRBJ2-2; CDR3 protein: CSVEDGGTGGARNTGELFF; CDR3 DNA: TGCAGCGTTGAAGATGGTGGGACAGGGGGCGCGCGGAACACCGGGGAGCTGTTTTTT
clone size: -; V gene: TRBV28; D gene: TRBD2; J gene: TRBJ2-1; CDR3 protein: CASSFFGGAGDYNEQFF; CDR3 DNA: TGTGCCAGCAGTTTTTTCGGTGGGGCGGGAGATTACAATGAGCAGTTCTTC
clone size: -; V gene: TRBV6-8; D gene: TRBD2; J gene: TRBJ2-3; CDR3 protein: CASSGTSGTDTQYF; CDR3 DNA: TGTGCCAGCAGCGGGACTAGCGGGACAGATACGCAGTATTTT
clone size: few; V gene: TRBV9; D gene: -; J gene: TRBJ1-5; CDR3 protein: CASSFETNQPQHF; CDR3 DNA: TGTGCCAGCAGCTTCGAAACCAATCAGCCCCAGCATTTT
clone size: -; V gene: TRBV5-1; D gene: -; J gene: TRBJ2-1; CDR3 protein: CASSLYRGDYNEQFF; CDR3 DNA: TGCGCCAGCAGCTTGTACCGGGGCGACTACAATGAGCAGTTCTTC
clone size: -; V gene: TRBV11-3; D gene: -; J gene: TRBJ2-7; CDR3 protein: CASSLWDGSYEQYF; CDR3 DNA: TGTGCCAGCAGCTTATGGGACGGCTCCTACGAGCAGTACTTC
clone size: -; V gene: TRBV25-1; D gene: TRBD1; J gene: TRBJ1-2; CDR3 protein: CASSDRDSAARGYTF; CDR3 DNA: TGTGCCAGCAGTGATAGGGACAGCGCGGCGAGGGGCTACACCTTC
clone size: large; V gene: TRBV6-8; D gene: TRBD1; J gene: TRBJ1-1; CDR3 protein: CASSLQTGGYDTEAFF; CDR3 DNA: TGTGCCAGCAGCCTCCAGACAGGGGGGTATGACACTGAAGCTTTCTTT
clone size: -; V gene: TRBV10-3; D gene: -; J gene: TRBJ2-3; CDR3 protein: CASSEEDTDTQYF; CDR3 DNA: TGTGCCAGCAGTGAGGAGGACACAGATACGCAGTATTTT
clone size: few; V gene: TRBV11-3; D gene: TRBD2; J gene: TRBJ2-3; CDR3 protein: CARSLGTSGIAPADTQYF; CDR3 DNA: TGTGCCAGAAGCTTAGGGACTAGCGGGATCGCCCCAGCAGATACGCAGTATTTT
clone size: -; V gene: TRBV19; D gene: -; J gene: TRBJ2-2; CDR3 protein: CASSIDSRVNGELFF; CDR3 DNA: TGTGCCAGTAGTATAGATAGCAGGGTAAACGGGGAGCTGTTTTTT
clone size: -; V gene: TRBV7-4; D gene: TRBD2; J gene: TRBJ2-7; CDR3 protein: CASSFGLAGEQYF; CDR3 DNA: TGTGCCAGCAGCTTCGGACTAGCAGGCGAGCAGTACTTC
clone size: few; V gene: TRBV6-8; D gene: TRBD2; J gene: TRBJ2-1; CDR3 protein: CASSDSSGGANEQFF; CDR3 DNA: TGTGCCAGCAGTGACTCTAGCGGGGGGGCCAATGAGCAGTTCTTC
clone size: -; V gene: TRBV30; D gene: -; J gene: TRBJ2-7; CDR3 protein: CAWNRPSSYEQYF; CDR3 DNA: TGTGCCTGGAACAGGCCTAGCTCCTACGAGCAGTACTTC
clone size: -; V gene: TRBV6-8; D gene: -; J gene: TRBJ2-7; CDR3 protein: CASSYSQGYEQYF; CDR3 DNA: TGTGCCAGCAGTTACAGCCAGGGTTACGAGCAGTACTTC
clone size: few; V gene: TRBV9; D gene: TRBD2; J gene: TRBJ2-3; CDR3 protein: CASGEREISVDTQYF; CDR3 DNA: TGTGCCAGCGGTGAGCGGGAGATCTCTGTAGATACGCAGTATTTT
clone size: few; V gene: TRBV6-8; D gene: -; J gene: TRBJ2-7; CDR3 protein: CASSYRGGPAAYEQYF; CDR3 DNA: TGTGCCAGCAGTTACAGGGGGGGGCCCGCTGCCTACGAGCAGTACTTC